Listed below are T cell receptor beta chains from one sample, sequenced in a study of T-cell reconstitution after alpha-beta-depleted transplantation in children. TCRdb processed the PCR reads anew with MiXCR; each CDR3 protein has one entry. The sample records hundreds of thousands of distinct CDR3 sequences, roughly a quarter being singletons. Sample: PBMCs, mostly from graft donor cells, taken 360 days after TCRalphabeta/CD19-depleted stem cell transplant. These receptors came from a female patient aged 2 to 10 who had a stem cell transplant for congenital amegakaryocytic thrombocytopenia, so the T cells may come from the graft donor. The conserved cysteine and the conserved F or W are not part of the CDR3 here. A D gene is named only where the DNA matches it firmly.

v_call: TRBV28
d_call: -
j_call: TRBJ2-7
cdr3_aa: ASSFGDLYEQY

v_call: TRBV19
d_call: -
j_call: TRBJ2-1
cdr3_aa: ASSIDLGSFDEQF

v_call: TRBV12-3/TRBV12-4
d_call: TRBD1
j_call: TRBJ1-6
cdr3_aa: ASRPGQGYSPLH

v_call: TRBV12-3/TRBV12-4
d_call: -
j_call: TRBJ2-2
cdr3_aa: ASSTTEILSNTGELF

v_call: TRBV5-1
d_call: -
j_call: TRBJ2-1
cdr3_aa: ASSSQPTGGEQF

v_call: TRBV4-1
d_call: TRBD1
j_call: TRBJ2-7
cdr3_aa: ASSLAGTASYEQY

v_call: TRBV5-1
d_call: -
j_call: TRBJ2-7
cdr3_aa: ASSKSGASYEQY

v_call: TRBV20-1
d_call: -
j_call: TRBJ2-1
cdr3_aa: SARDRGRYNEQF

v_call: TRBV3-1
d_call: -
j_call: TRBJ2-1
cdr3_aa: ASSQEIVEGGLADSYNEQF

v_call: TRBV29-1
d_call: -
j_call: TRBJ1-2
cdr3_aa: SVEEGKNYGYT

v_call: TRBV7-9
d_call: -
j_call: TRBJ1-4
cdr3_aa: ASSLEDGGSANEKLF

v_call: TRBV12-3/TRBV12-4
d_call: -
j_call: TRBJ1-2
cdr3_aa: ASSLGAGRYYGYT

v_call: TRBV21-1
d_call: -
j_call: TRBJ2-1
cdr3_aa: ASSNKGGPYNDQF

v_call: TRBV29-1
d_call: -
j_call: TRBJ2-7
cdr3_aa: SVEATGTNYEQY

v_call: TRBV20-1
d_call: TRBD2
j_call: TRBJ2-7
cdr3_aa: SARETSGYISYEQY

v_call: TRBV12-3/TRBV12-4
d_call: TRBD1
j_call: TRBJ2-7
cdr3_aa: ASSKRTGMEQY

v_call: TRBV20-1
d_call: -
j_call: TRBJ1-1
cdr3_aa: SAPYMNTEAF

v_call: TRBV20-1
d_call: TRBD2
j_call: TRBJ2-3
cdr3_aa: SARDSGLATDTQY

v_call: TRBV2
d_call: -
j_call: TRBJ1-5
cdr3_aa: ASRGPGRNQPQH

v_call: TRBV20-1
d_call: -
j_call: TRBJ2-7
cdr3_aa: SARDNGRPYYEQY

v_call: TRBV18
d_call: -
j_call: TRBJ1-1
cdr3_aa: ASSPTSRNTEAF

v_call: TRBV12-3/TRBV12-4
d_call: -
j_call: TRBJ2-3
cdr3_aa: ASSFQGRVRTDTQY

v_call: TRBV2
d_call: -
j_call: TRBJ2-1
cdr3_aa: ASSTRT

v_call: TRBV7-2
d_call: -
j_call: TRBJ1-5
cdr3_aa: ASSGGVGQPQH

v_call: TRBV7-8
d_call: -
j_call: TRBJ2-7
cdr3_aa: ASSPLIWEQY

v_call: TRBV4-3
d_call: -
j_call: TRBJ1-2
cdr3_aa: ASSPTGSYGYT

v_call: TRBV2
d_call: -
j_call: TRBJ1-4
cdr3_aa: AGQGDAEKLF

v_call: TRBV29-1
d_call: -
j_call: TRBJ2-3
cdr3_aa: SVATSTDTQY

v_call: TRBV5-4
d_call: TRBD1
j_call: TRBJ2-5
cdr3_aa: ASSPRRDRVAETQY

v_call: TRBV7-2
d_call: -
j_call: TRBJ2-7
cdr3_aa: ASSFIASHEQY

v_call: TRBV5-1
d_call: -
j_call: TRBJ2-3
cdr3_aa: ASSLENRAGTDTQY

v_call: TRBV12-3/TRBV12-4
d_call: -
j_call: TRBJ1-1
cdr3_aa: ASSLQPDSSNTEAF

v_call: TRBV20-1
d_call: TRBD2
j_call: TRBJ2-5
cdr3_aa: SVTSGRAWETQY

v_call: TRBV6-1
d_call: TRBD1
j_call: TRBJ1-5
cdr3_aa: ASISGQYSNQPQH

v_call: TRBV20-1
d_call: -
j_call: TRBJ1-2
cdr3_aa: SAREPKQAIGYGYT

v_call: TRBV7-3
d_call: -
j_call: TRBJ2-6
cdr3_aa: ASSRDPSGANVLT

v_call: TRBV6-2/TRBV6-3
d_call: -
j_call: TRBJ2-1
cdr3_aa: ASSGLGGGHEQF

v_call: TRBV5-1
d_call: TRBD1
j_call: TRBJ2-3
cdr3_aa: ASSEDRVPDTQY

v_call: TRBV25-1
d_call: -
j_call: TRBJ1-4
cdr3_aa: ASSLAVNEKLF

v_call: TRBV7-2
d_call: TRBD2
j_call: TRBJ2-3
cdr3_aa: ASSLTSGRYDTQY

v_call: TRBV3-1
d_call: -
j_call: TRBJ2-7
cdr3_aa: ASSQDKITQY

v_call: TRBV5-1
d_call: -
j_call: TRBJ1-5
cdr3_aa: ASSFGGANQPQH

v_call: TRBV29-1
d_call: TRBD2
j_call: TRBJ2-5
cdr3_aa: SVATSGTETQY

v_call: TRBV5-1
d_call: -
j_call: TRBJ1-2
cdr3_aa: ASSPLGGSGYGYT

v_call: TRBV12-3/TRBV12-4
d_call: -
j_call: TRBJ1-5
cdr3_aa: ASSSGGNQPQH

v_call: TRBV7-9
d_call: -
j_call: TRBJ1-1
cdr3_aa: ASSFESNTEAF

v_call: TRBV5-1
d_call: TRBD1
j_call: TRBJ2-7
cdr3_aa: ASRPAGQVYEQY

v_call: TRBV3-1
d_call: -
j_call: TRBJ2-2
cdr3_aa: ASSQGRTTNRELF

v_call: TRBV12-3/TRBV12-4
d_call: -
j_call: TRBJ1-1
cdr3_aa: ASSAPGRSEAF

v_call: TRBV20-1
d_call: -
j_call: TRBJ2-3
cdr3_aa: SAKRKAYLTDTQY

v_call: TRBV4-1
d_call: -
j_call: TRBJ2-3
cdr3_aa: ASSQELVPGDTQY

v_call: TRBV12-3/TRBV12-4
d_call: TRBD1
j_call: TRBJ1-2
cdr3_aa: ASSLALRTGGDGYT

v_call: TRBV29-1
d_call: -
j_call: TRBJ2-5
cdr3_aa: SVDTQETQY

v_call: TRBV6-2/TRBV6-3
d_call: -
j_call: TRBJ2-7
cdr3_aa: ASSNAGLSTNEEY

v_call: TRBV28
d_call: TRBD2
j_call: TRBJ2-1
cdr3_aa: ASTSSRASGRHAEQF